This T cell receptor beta chain was recovered during a study of radiotherapy plus CTLA-4 blockade in lung cancer. The method was immunoSEQ multiplex PCR; TCRdb's version includes in-frame clones alone and lacks a portion of them. The sample has tens of thousands of clones, 79% seen once. Turning to this clone: Antigen unknown.

Study-wide findings and caveats: Expansion of tumor-derived TCR clones was observed in blood after radiotherapy plus ipilimumab.

The TCR sequence derives from a human donor with non-small cell lung cancer who had a partial response to radiotherapy plus ipilimumab. The material was peripheral blood, obtained from a patient treated with radiotherapy plus ipilimumab.

The CDR3 here is CASSVDFDSYSGNTIYF. The CDR3 region has the DNA TGTGCCAGTAGTGTCGACTTCGACAGTTACTCTGGAAACACCATATATTTT. V gene TRBV19 combines with J gene TRBJ1-3, with TRBD1 as a possible D gene (5 bases). V was pared by 5 bases and J by 0 bases, with 17 bases between. Germline lookup yields CDR1 LNHDA and CDR2 SQIVND (reference sequence). The CDR3 runs 17 residues.